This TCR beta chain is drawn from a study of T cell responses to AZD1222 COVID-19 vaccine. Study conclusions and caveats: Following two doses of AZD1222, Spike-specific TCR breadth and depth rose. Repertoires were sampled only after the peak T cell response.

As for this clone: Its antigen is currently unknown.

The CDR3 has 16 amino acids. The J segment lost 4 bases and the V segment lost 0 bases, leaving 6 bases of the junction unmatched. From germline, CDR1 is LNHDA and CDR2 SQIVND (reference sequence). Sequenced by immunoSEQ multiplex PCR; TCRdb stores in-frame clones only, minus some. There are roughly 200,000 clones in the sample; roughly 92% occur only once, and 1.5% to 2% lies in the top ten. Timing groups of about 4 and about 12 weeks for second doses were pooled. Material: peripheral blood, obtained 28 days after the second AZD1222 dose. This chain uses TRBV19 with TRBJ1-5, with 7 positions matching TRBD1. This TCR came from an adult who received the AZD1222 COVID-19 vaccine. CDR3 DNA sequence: TGTGCCAGTAGTATAGAAAGGGGGCTAGGTAATCAGCCCCAGCATTTT. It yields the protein CASSIERGLGNQPQHF.